This T cell receptor beta chain appears in the sequencing data of a study of cytomegalovirus exposure and HLA in healthy donors. Study-wide points: In a later analysis, V- and J-gene trimming of beta chains associated with a DCLRE1C missense variant, replicated independently. No immune exposure information besides CMV serostatus was available. The study reported that TCR beta sequences accurately predicted HLA-A and HLA-B alleles in most subjects.

The PCR used 60 Vbeta and 13 Jbeta primers. Repertoires were generated with immunoSEQ multiplex PCR, while TCRdb's copy carries only in-frame clones and drops some. The table counts roughly 31,000 clones; approximately 0.71% lies in the top ten. The donors gave bone marrow, and they were healthy. The CDR3 spans 13 residues. Trimming took 4 bases from V and 2 from J; bases not matched to a gene: 3. CDR1 SGHRS and CDR2 YFSETQ come from the germline V gene. Of note for this clone: Its antigen is currently unknown.

This TCR derives from a man younger than 40 in good health and CMV-seronegative. Sequenced material: PBMCs. The rearrangement links TRBV5-1 to TRBJ2-7, with 7 bases fitting TRBD2. Written as DNA, the CDR3 is TGCGCCAGCAGCCCGGGACTAACCTACGAGCAGTACTTC. Encoded protein: CASSPGLTYEQYF.